The clone carrying this T cell receptor (beta chain) was detected only a few times. Its antigen remains unidentified. These data are taken from a study of regulatory T cells in long-lasting Graves disease. The study's findings and limits: The study found lower TCR diversity in persistent Graves' patients than in newly diagnosed ones. Samples came from peripheral blood alone, without thyroid tissue. Since the sample size was small, accuracy may have been reduced.

The CDR3 runs 14 residues. Germline V gene data show CDR1 as SGHKS and CDR2 as YYEKEE (reference sequence). The V end lost 7 bases, the J end lost 1 base, and 12 bases lay between the germline ends. Sample time point: persistent/refractory GD, antithyroid drugs over 5 years with positive TRAb. RNA extracted from PBMCs served as the sequencing template. Combining iRepertoire HTBI primers with Arm-PCR of CDR3 regions, the authors built TCR beta libraries. Original processing notes: Throughout the samples, researchers identified around 65 TRBV and 13 to 15 TRBJ segments. TCRdb ran MiXCR on the multiplex PCR reads and lists one entry per CDR3 protein. The V and J calls and clone size are TCRdb's, not the authors'. The table lists roughly 450,000 distinct CDR3 sequences, approximately 22% of them singletons.

The sequenced sample was peripheral blood mononuclear cells (PBMCs), obtained when the disease was refractory, from a patient treated with antithyroid drugs. The chain combines TRBV5-5 with TRBJ1-5; the D gene is possibly TRBD1 (5 bases). This TCR was recovered from a female donor with Graves disease. CDR3 amino acids: CASGTFGSNQPQHF. The DNA for the CDR3 is TGTGCCAGCGGGACCTTCGGGAGCAATCAGCCCCAGCATTTT.